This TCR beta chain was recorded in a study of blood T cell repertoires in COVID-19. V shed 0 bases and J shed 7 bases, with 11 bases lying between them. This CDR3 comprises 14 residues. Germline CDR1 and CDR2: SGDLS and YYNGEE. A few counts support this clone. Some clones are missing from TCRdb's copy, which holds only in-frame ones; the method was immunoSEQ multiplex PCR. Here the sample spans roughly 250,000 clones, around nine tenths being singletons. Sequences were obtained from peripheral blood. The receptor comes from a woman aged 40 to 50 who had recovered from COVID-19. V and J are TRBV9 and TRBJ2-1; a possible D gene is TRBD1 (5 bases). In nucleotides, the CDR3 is TGTGCCAGCAGCGTAGTGCCTAGGGGAAATGAGCAGTTCTTC. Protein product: CASSVVPRGNEQFF.